This T cell receptor beta chain is drawn from a study of cytomegalovirus exposure and HLA in healthy donors. General study results and limits: A later analysis associated 15,000 to 20,000 TCR beta sequences with HLA alleles at a 0.05 false discovery rate. As was reported, the classifier diagnosed cytomegalovirus status with high specificity and sensitivity.

The PCR made use of 60 Vbeta and 13 Jbeta primers. Here immunoSEQ multiplex PCR was the method, and the copy in TCRdb shows in-frame clones only, minus some. The table lists 150,000 to 200,000 clones, 82% of them singletons, with approximately 1.5% in the top ten. Germline CDR1 reads MDHEN; CDR2 reads SYDVKM. This CDR3 has 19 residues. The V end lost 4 bases, the J end lost 0 bases, and 24 bases lay between the germline ends. Concerning this clone: The antigen remains unidentified.

The chain recombines TRBV28 with TRBJ1-1, with D possibly matching TRBD1 (6 bases). Sequenced: PBMCs. This TCR was recovered from a girl aged 10-17 years in good health and CMV-seropositive. CDR3 residues: CASSSSTGQSPNMNTEAFF. The CDR3 DNA reads TGTGCCAGCAGTTCATCAACTGGACAGTCACCAAACATGAACACTGAAGCTTTCTTT.